This T cell receptor (beta chain) was sequenced for a study of blood T cell repertoires in COVID-19. The repertoire was sequenced with immunoSEQ multiplex PCR; TCRdb's copy has only in-frame clones and lacks some. The sample records 220,000 or so clones, over 80% being singletons. The sample consisted of PBMCs or T cells enriched from blood (not recorded which). This TCR came from a woman aged 40 to 55 who had recovered from COVID-19.

The chain's CDR3 is CASSSGREGHTGELFF. The CDR3 region has the DNA TGTGCCAGTAGTTCGGGCCGGGAGGGCCACACCGGGGAGCTGTTTTTT. The chain joins TRBV19 to TRBJ2-2; 8 bases map to TRBD2. Germline-derived CDR1 and CDR2 are LNHDA and SQIVND (reference sequence). Unmatched junction bases numbered 8, after V lost 5 bases and J lost 3 bases. The CDR3 has 16 residues.